The 7 T cell receptor beta chains presented below share a single source sample, sequenced in a study of cytomegalovirus exposure and HLA in healthy donors. Primers for the PCR totalled 60 Vbeta and 13 Jbeta. The repertoire was sequenced with immunoSEQ multiplex PCR; TCRdb's copy has only in-frame clones and lacks some. This sample carries 99,000 or so clones, roughly 79% of them seen once, and the ten largest clones take roughly 5%. The specimen was PBMCs. The origin of the receptors is a man aged 55 to 70 in good health and CMV-seropositive.

This rearrangement joins TRBV2 to TRBJ1-2; 11 bases line up with TRBD1. Germline V CDR1 and CDR2: SNHLY, FYNNEI. J was trimmed by 6 bases and V by 6 bases; bases with no gene match: 6. The CDR3 totals 14 residues. CDR3 bases: TGTGCCAGCAGCCGGGACAGGGGGTACGATGGCTACACCTTC. Translated, it gives CASSRDRGYDGYTF.

The J gene is TRBJ2-5, the V gene TRBV7-2; 9 bases match TRBD1. Germline CDR1 SGHTA, CDR2 FQGNSA. J gave up 6 bases and V 4 bases, and 12 bases lay outside the gene matches. The CDR3 totals 16 residues. The CDR3 reads CASSSLTGQGSKTQYF. The DNA for the CDR3 is TGTGCCAGCAGCTCGCTAACGGGACAGGGTTCGAAGACCCAGTACTTC.

This CDR3 is CASSIQGPKNIQYF. CDR3 nucleotide sequence: TGTGCCAGTAGTATTCAGGGCCCCAAAAACATTCAGTACTTC. The chain recombines TRBV19 with TRBJ2-4, with D possibly TRBD1 on 5 matching bases. Germline V CDR1 and CDR2: LNHDA, SQIVND (reference sequence). Trimming stripped 3 bases from V and 2 bases from J, with 8 bases between. The CDR3 consists of 14 residues.

The chain combines TRBV2 with TRBJ2-5, with TRBD1 as a possible D gene (6 bases). The CDR3 has 14 amino acids. Germline lookup yields CDR1 SNHLY and CDR2 FYNNEI. Trimming left V 3 bases short and J 12 bases short, with 20 bases between. The CDR3, as DNA: TGTGCCAGCAGTGAGAACCGGGACAAGGGCAGGGAGTACTTC. Protein: CASSENRDKGREYF.

As for this clone: A junction boundary mismatches the germline segment, possibly from a read error. V usage is TRBV15 and J usage is TRBJ2-3, with TRBD1 as a possible D gene (6 bases). The CDR3 runs to 15 residues. Germline loops: CDR1 LNHNV, CDR2 YYDKDF (reference sequence). CDR3 protein: CATSRDGQNTDTQYF. Here the CDR3 DNA reads TGTGCCACCAGCCGAGATGGACAGAACACAGATACGCAGTATTTT.

This clone came up a few times. This chain connects TRBV5-6 to TRBJ2-3; 8 nucleotides align to TRBD2. Germline values: CDR1 SGHDT, CDR2 YYEEEE. J gave up 4 bases and V 1 base, and 11 bases lay outside the gene matches. This CDR3 contains 17 residues. CDR3 region: CASSLIPGLELPDTQYF. CDR3 nucleotides: TGTGCCAGCAGCTTGATCCCGGGACTAGAATTACCAGATACGCAGTATTTT.

The chain links TRBV11-1 to TRBJ1-1, with D maybe TRBD1 (5 bases). CDR1 and CDR2 from the germline V gene are SGHAT and FQDESV (reference sequence). The CDR3 spans 15 residues. The V gene lost 5 bases and the J gene lost 4 bases, with 17 bases spanning the gap. The CDR3 sequence: CASSSHGGLRTEAFF. The CDR3 DNA sequence: TGTGCCAGCAGCAGCCACGGGGGACTGCGCACTGAAGCTTTCTTT.